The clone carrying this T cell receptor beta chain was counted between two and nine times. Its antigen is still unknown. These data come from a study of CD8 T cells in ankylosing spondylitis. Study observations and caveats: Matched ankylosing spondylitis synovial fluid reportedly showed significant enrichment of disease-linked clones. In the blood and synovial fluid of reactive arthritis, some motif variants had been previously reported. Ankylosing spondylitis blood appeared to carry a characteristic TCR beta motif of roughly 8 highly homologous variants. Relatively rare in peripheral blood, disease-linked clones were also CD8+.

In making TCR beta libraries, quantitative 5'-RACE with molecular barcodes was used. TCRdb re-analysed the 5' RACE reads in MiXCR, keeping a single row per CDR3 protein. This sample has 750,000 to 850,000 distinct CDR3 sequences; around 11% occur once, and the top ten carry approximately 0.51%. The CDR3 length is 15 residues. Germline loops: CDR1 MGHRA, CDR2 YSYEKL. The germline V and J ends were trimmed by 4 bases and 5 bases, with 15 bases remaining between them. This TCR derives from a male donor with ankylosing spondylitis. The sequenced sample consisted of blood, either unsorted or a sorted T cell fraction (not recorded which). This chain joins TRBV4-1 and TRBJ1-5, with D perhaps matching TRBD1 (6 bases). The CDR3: CASSPSRGQYQPQHF. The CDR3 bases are TGCGCCAGCAGCCCCAGCCGTGGACAGTATCAGCCCCAGCATTTT.